This is a list of T cell receptor beta chains from one sample in a study of blood T cell repertoires in COVID-19. Generated by immunoSEQ multiplex PCR, the TCRdb table keeps only in-frame clones and is missing some. The sample contains roughly 110,000 clones, 84% of which appear only once. What was sequenced was peripheral blood. The origin of the receptors is a woman in her thirties or forties with acute or convalescent COVID-19. CDR3s include the opening cysteine and the closing phenylalanine or tryptophan. The D gene is left open where the match is weak. Only some rows state a clone size, as once, few, many or a class for expanded clones.

j_gene: TRBJ2-2
v_gene: TRBV11-2
abundance: .
d_gene: .
CDR3aa: CASSHDRTGELFF
CDR3nt: TGTGCCAGCAGCCATGACAGAACCGGGGAGCTGTTTTTT

j_gene: TRBJ2-1
v_gene: TRBV4-2
abundance: .
d_gene: .
CDR3aa: CASSQDGVGQFF
CDR3nt: TGTGCCAGCAGCCAAGATGGAGTTGGGCAGTTCTTC

j_gene: TRBJ2-2
v_gene: TRBV18
abundance: .
d_gene: TRBD2
CDR3aa: CASSPGLDNTGELFF
CDR3nt: TGTGCCAGCTCACCGGGACTAGACAACACCGGGGAGCTGTTTTTT

j_gene: TRBJ2-1
v_gene: TRBV5-1
abundance: .
d_gene: .
CDR3aa: CASSSNSGEQFF
CDR3nt: TGCGCCAGCAGCTCAAACTCGGGTGAGCAGTTCTTC

j_gene: TRBJ2-7
v_gene: TRBV2
abundance: .
d_gene: .
CDR3aa: CASSAESHFVEQYF
CDR3nt: TGTGCCAGCAGCGCGGAGAGTCACTTTGTCGAGCAGTACTTC

j_gene: TRBJ2-3
v_gene: TRBV10-3
abundance: .
d_gene: TRBD1
CDR3aa: CAISDLGQVQGDTQYF
CDR3nt: TGTGCCATCAGCGACCTCGGACAGGTCCAAGGAGATACGCAGTATTTT

j_gene: TRBJ1-1
v_gene: TRBV11-2
abundance: .
d_gene: TRBD1
CDR3aa: CASSLSRWGGTGRNTEAFF
CDR3nt: TGTGCCAGCAGCTTATCACGGTGGGGGGGGACAGGGAGGAACACTGAAGCTTTCTTT

j_gene: TRBJ1-2
v_gene: TRBV5-1
abundance: .
d_gene: .
CDR3aa: CASSLSPGGYGYTF
CDR3nt: TGCGCCAGCAGCTTAAGTCCGGGAGGCTATGGCTACACCTTC

j_gene: TRBJ1-3
v_gene: TRBV19
abundance: few
d_gene: TRBD1
CDR3aa: CASRRQGLSSGNTIYF
CDR3nt: TGTGCCAGTCGACGACAGGGGTTGAGCTCTGGAAACACCATATATTTT

j_gene: TRBJ1-4
v_gene: TRBV18
abundance: once
d_gene: .
CDR3aa: CASSTVGTNEKLFF
CDR3nt: TGTGCCAGCTCCACAGTTGGGACTAATGAAAAACTGTTTTTT